A single sample is the source of the 17 T cell receptor beta chains below, sequenced in a study of blood T cell repertoires in COVID-19. TCRdb keeps only in-frame clones here, not all; method: immunoSEQ multiplex PCR. The sample has about 300,000 clones, roughly 85% seen once. Sequenced sample: PBMCs or T cells enriched from blood (not recorded which). These receptors originate from a woman aged 45 to 65 who had recovered from COVID-19.

V gene TRBV15 combines with J gene TRBJ2-3; 7 bases map to TRBD2. Trimming removed 3 bases from V and 3 bases from J; junction bases left unmatched: 15. Germline CDR1 reads LNHNV; CDR2 reads YYDKDF (reference sequence). This CDR3 comprises 18 residues. The CDR3: CATSRPRSTAGETDTQYF. In DNA form, the CDR3 reads TGTGCCACCAGCAGGCCTCGGAGTACTGCGGGGGAAACAGATACGCAGTATTTT.

The V call is TRBV29-1, the J call TRBJ1-2; D possibly corresponds to TRBD1 (5 bases). Germline V gene sequence: CDR1 SQVTM, CDR2 ANQGSEA. V was pared by 4 bases and J by 1 base, with 13 bases between. The length of the CDR3 is 14 residues. The CDR3 DNA sequence: TGCAGCGTTGGTGGGGCAGAGATTAACTATGGCTACACCTTC. Amino acids: CSVGGAEINYGYTF.

About this clone itself: Other DNA variants within this sample encode the same CDR3. The rearrangement uses TRBV29-1 and TRBJ2-3; TRBD2 agrees at 8 bases. In germline, CDR1 is SQVTM, CDR2 ANQGSEA. The trim removed 5 bases at V and 7 bases at J, leaving 23 bases unmatched. The CDR3 length is 18 residues. The CDR3 coding sequence is TGCAGCGTTCCCCTACCCCGGCTAGCGGGTTTCCCAAGAAATACGCAGTATTTT. It is translated as CSVPLPRLAGFPRNTQYF.

The V call is TRBV2, the J call TRBJ1-2, with 8 positions matching TRBD1. The junction had 2 bases not matched to a gene; V was cut back by 4 bases and J by 7 bases. Germline CDR1 SNHLY, CDR2 FYNNEI. This CDR3 is built from 12 residues. Here the CDR3 DNA reads TGTGCCAGCAGTGGGACAGGGCTTGGCTACACCTTC. It encodes CASSGTGLGYTF.

For this clone: Other DNA sequences in the sample encode the same CDR3. The chain combines TRBV10-2 with TRBJ1-2; 9 bases agree with TRBD1. Germline V gene sequence: CDR1 WSHSY, CDR2 SAAADI. The V segment lost 4 bases and the J segment 3 bases; nucleotides outside the gene matches: 0. This CDR3 region has 13 residues. The CDR3 is CASSGTGDYGYTF. CDR3 sequence (DNA): TGCGCCAGCAGTGGGACAGGGGACTATGGCTACACCTTC.

This clone was recorded once. Because the CDR3's place on the DNA is in doubt, the DNA is left out and the CDR3 is given as listed by TCRdb. The chain carries TRBV10-1 and TRBJ2-2; no DNA check was done on the table's D call, TRBD2. The CDR3 length is 15 residues, termini included. Germline V gives CDR1 WNHNN, CDR2 SYGVQD (reference sequence). CDR3 loop: CASSTSTTSTGELFF.

The chain has TRBV2 and TRBJ1-3; a possible D gene is TRBD1 (5 bases). Trimming stripped 6 bases from V and 4 bases from J, with 16 bases between. CDR1 is SNHLY and CDR2 is FYNNEI in the germline V gene. The CDR3 is made up of 15 amino acids. The CDR3 region has the DNA TGTGCCAGCAGGGTAGCAGGGCAGTCAGGAAACACCATATATTTT. As protein: CASRVAGQSGNTIYF.

J is TRBJ1-1 and V is TRBV19, with 7 bases lining up with TRBD1. CDR3 length equals 14 residues. CDR1 and CDR2 from the germline V gene are LNHDA and SQIVND (reference sequence). V was clipped by 9 bases and J by 1 base; unmatched bases: 8. In DNA form, the CDR3 reads TGTGCCAGCATCGACAGGGCTGGGAACACTGAAGCTTTCTTT. Amino acids: CASIDRAGNTEAFF.

This rearrangement joins TRBV9 to TRBJ2-7; D is undetermined. The germline V gene encodes CDR1 SGDLS and CDR2 YYNGEE. CDR3 size: 14 residues. Deletions cut 2 bases from V and 3 bases from J, with 12 bases between. CDR3 in DNA: TGTGCCAGCAGCGTCACAAGTTCGGGCTACGAGCAGTACTTC. Amino acids: CASSVTSSGYEQYF.

This clone has only a few counts. The chain employs TRBV19 and TRBJ1-1; possible D gene TRBD1, 6 bases. The CDR3 has 15 amino acids. Trimming shortened V by 3 bases and J by 1 base, and 12 bases separated the two germline ends. Germline V lookup: CDR1 LNHDA, CDR2 SQIVND (reference sequence). The CDR3 protein is CASSIHAGANTEAFF. CDR3 in DNA: TGTGCCAGTAGTATTCATGCAGGGGCGAACACTGAAGCTTTCTTT. Looking up the rest from reference TRBV19 and TRBJ1-1 gives the full variable domain: DGGITQSPKYLFRKEGQNVTLSCEQNLNHDAMYWYRQDPGQGLRLIYYSQIVNDFQKGDIAEGYSVSREKKESFPLTVTSAQKNPTAFYLCASSIHAGANTEAFFGQGTRLTVV.

This rearrangement joins TRBV2 to TRBJ1-4; D may be TRBD1 (6 bases). Deletions cut 7 bases from V and 4 bases from J, with 13 bases between. The CDR3 is made up of 14 amino acids. Germline values: CDR1 SNHLY, CDR2 FYNNEI. The chain's CDR3 is CASKEGGGNEKLFF. In nucleotides, the CDR3 is TGTGCCAGCAAGGAAGGGGGGGGTAATGAAAAACTGTTTTTT.

Of note for this clone: One junction end disagrees with the germline gene, perhaps due to a read error. J is TRBJ2-1 and V is TRBV4-3; 11 nucleotides align to TRBD2. The CDR3 loop spans 16 amino acids. Germline CDR1 and CDR2: LGHNA and YSLEER. The CDR3 loop reads CASSQGAWTSGPERFF. CDR3 sequence (DNA): TGCGCCAGCAGCCAGGGAGCTTGGACTAGCGGGCCCGAGCGGTTCTTC.

The V gene is TRBV30, the J gene TRBJ1-2; a possible D gene is TRBD1 (6 bases). V lost 3 bases, J lost 3 bases, and 14 bases lay in between. Germline V CDR1 and CDR2: GTSNPN, SVGIG (reference sequence). This CDR3 has 14 residues. Here the CDR3 reads CAWSLGGGDYGYTF. CDR3 in DNA: TGTGCCTGGAGCCTAGGGGGAGGGGACTATGGCTACACCTTC.

The chain couples TRBV7-9 to TRBJ1-1; no clear D gene. Looked up from germline, CDR1 is SEHNR and CDR2 is FQNEAQ (reference sequence). This CDR3 spans 14 amino acids. Trimming took 6 bases from V and 4 from J, leaving 15 bases between them. The CDR3 reads CASSFSRLGTEAFF. The CDR3 DNA reads as TGTGCCAGCAGTTTTTCTCGTCTAGGCACTGAAGCTTTCTTT. The entire variable domain, with the rest obtained from reference TRBV7-9 and TRBJ1-1, is as follows: DTGVSQNPRHKITKRGQNVTFRCDPISEHNRLYWYRQTLGQGPEFLTYFQNEAQLEKSRLLSDRFSAERPKGSFSTLEIQRTEQGDSAMYLCASSFSRLGTEAFFGQGTRLTVV.

This chain joins TRBV2 and TRBJ1-5; 10 bases align to TRBD1. CDR3 size: 12 residues. Unmatched junction bases numbered 0, after V lost 8 bases and J lost 5 bases. Per the germline V gene, CDR1 is SNHLY and CDR2 is FYNNEI. The DNA for the CDR3 is TGTGCCAGCGGGACAGGGGATCAGCCCCAGCATTTT. This gives the protein CASGTGDQPQHF.

The chain uses TRBV15 and TRBJ1-4, with D possibly TRBD1 on 5 matching bases. Germline values: CDR1 LNHNV, CDR2 YYDKDF (reference sequence). This CDR3 comprises 14 residues. Trimming left V 4 bases short and J 8 bases short, with 14 bases between. The CDR3 sequence: CATSKGQEGEKLFF. The CDR3 coding sequence is TGTGCCACCAGCAAGGGGCAGGAGGGGGAAAAACTGTTTTTT.

The chain links TRBV7-8 to TRBJ1-1; D perhaps matches TRBD1 (5 bases). The CDR3 length is 13 residues. Trimming took off 6 bases at V and 6 bases at J, with 14 bases between the two ends. The germline gives CDR1 SGHVS, CDR2 FQNEAQ. CDR3 protein: CASRPRGGAEAFF. The CDR3 bases are TGTGCCAGCAGACCGAGGGGAGGCGCTGAAGCTTTCTTT.